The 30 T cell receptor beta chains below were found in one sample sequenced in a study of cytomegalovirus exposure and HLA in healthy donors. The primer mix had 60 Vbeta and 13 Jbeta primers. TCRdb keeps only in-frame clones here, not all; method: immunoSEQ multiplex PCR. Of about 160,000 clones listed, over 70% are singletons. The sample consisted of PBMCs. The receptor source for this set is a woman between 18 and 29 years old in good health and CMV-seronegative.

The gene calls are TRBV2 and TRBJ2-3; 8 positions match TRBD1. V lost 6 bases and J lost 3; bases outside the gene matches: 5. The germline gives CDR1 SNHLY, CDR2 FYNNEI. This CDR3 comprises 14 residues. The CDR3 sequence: CASSRGLETDTQYF. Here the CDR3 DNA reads TGTGCCAGCAGCAGGGGGCTGGAGACAGATACGCAGTATTTT.

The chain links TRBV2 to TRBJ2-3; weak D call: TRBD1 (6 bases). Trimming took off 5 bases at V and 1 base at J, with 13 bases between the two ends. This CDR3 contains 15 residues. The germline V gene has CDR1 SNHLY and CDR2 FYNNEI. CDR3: CASSRQVWGTDTQYF. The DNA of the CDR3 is TGTGCCAGCAGTCGACAGGTCTGGGGCACAGATACGCAGTATTTT.

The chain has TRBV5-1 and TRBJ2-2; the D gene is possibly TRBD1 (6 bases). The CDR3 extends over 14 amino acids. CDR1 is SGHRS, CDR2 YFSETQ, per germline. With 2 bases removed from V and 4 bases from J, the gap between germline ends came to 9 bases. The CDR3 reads CASSFRQATGELFF. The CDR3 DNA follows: TGCGCCAGCAGCTTCAGACAGGCCACCGGGGAGCTGTTTTTT.

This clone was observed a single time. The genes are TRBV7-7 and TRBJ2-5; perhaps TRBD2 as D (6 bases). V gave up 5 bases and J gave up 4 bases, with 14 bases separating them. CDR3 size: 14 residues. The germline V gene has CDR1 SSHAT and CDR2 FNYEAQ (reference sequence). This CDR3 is CASSVSGLSETQYF. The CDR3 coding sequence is TGTGCCAGCAGCGTATCGGGACTTTCAGAGACCCAGTACTTC.

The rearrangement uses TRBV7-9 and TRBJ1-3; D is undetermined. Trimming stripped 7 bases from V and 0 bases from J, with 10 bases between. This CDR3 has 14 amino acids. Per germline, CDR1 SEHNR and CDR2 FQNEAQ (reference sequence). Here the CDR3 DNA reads TGTGCCAGCACCCTACCTCGCTCTGGAAACACCATATATTTT. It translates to CASTLPRSGNTIYF.

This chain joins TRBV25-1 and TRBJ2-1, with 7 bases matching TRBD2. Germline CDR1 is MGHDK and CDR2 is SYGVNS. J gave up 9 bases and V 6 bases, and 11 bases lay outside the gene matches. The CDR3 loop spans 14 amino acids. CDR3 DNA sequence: TGTGCCAGCAGGGGGGAGGGCGGAAGGGGTGAGCAGTTCTTC. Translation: CASRGEGGRGEQFF. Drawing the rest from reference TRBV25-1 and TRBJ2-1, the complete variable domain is EADIYQTPRYLVIGTGKKITLECSQTMGHDKMYWYQQDPGMELHLIHYSYGVNSTEKGDLSSESTVSRIRTEHFPLTLESARPSHTSQYLCASRGEGGRGEQFFGPGTRLTVL.

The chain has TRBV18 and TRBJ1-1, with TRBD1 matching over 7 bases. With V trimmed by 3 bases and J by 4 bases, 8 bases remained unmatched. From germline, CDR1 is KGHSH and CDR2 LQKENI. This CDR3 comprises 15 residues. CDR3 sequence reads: CASSPMTGSSTEAFF. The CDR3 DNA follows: TGTGCCAGCTCACCCATGACAGGGAGTTCCACTGAAGCTTTCTTT.

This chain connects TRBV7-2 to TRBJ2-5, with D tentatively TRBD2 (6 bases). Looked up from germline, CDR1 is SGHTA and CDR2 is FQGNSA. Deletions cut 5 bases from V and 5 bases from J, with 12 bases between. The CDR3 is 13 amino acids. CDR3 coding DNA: TGTGCCAGCAGCGGGGCCCGGGGGGAGACCCAGTACTTC. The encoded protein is CASSGARGETQYF. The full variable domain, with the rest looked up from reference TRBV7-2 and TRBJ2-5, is GAGVSQSPSNKVTEKGKDVELRCDPISGHTALYWYRQSLGQGLEFLIYFQGNSAPDKSGLPSDRFSAERTGGSVSTLTIQRTQQEDSAVYLCASSGARGETQYFGPGTRLLVL.

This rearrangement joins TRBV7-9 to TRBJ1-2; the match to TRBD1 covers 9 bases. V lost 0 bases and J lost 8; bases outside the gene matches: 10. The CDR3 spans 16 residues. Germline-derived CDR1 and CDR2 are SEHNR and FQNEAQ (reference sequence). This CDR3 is CASSLAHGQGSPGYTF. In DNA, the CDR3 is TGTGCCAGCAGCTTAGCGCACGGACAGGGGTCCCCGGGCTACACCTTC. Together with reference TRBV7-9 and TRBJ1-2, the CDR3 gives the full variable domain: DTGVSQNPRHKITKRGQNVTFRCDPISEHNRLYWYRQTLGQGPEFLTYFQNEAQLEKSRLLSDRFSAERPKGSFSTLEIQRTEQGDSAMYLCASSLAHGQGSPGYTFGSGTRLTVV.

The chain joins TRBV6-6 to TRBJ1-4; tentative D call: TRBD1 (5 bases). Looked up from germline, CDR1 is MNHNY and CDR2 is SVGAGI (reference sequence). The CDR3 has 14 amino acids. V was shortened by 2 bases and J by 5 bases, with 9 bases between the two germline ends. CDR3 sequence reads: CASSYDRRNEKLFF. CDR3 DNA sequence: TGTGCCAGCAGTTACGACAGAAGAAATGAAAAACTGTTTTTT.

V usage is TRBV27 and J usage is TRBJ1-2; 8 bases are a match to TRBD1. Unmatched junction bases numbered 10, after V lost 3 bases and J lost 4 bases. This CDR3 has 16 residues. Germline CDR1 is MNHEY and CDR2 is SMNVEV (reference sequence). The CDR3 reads CASSFQGQAHVYGYTF. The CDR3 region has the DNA TGTGCCAGCAGTTTTCAGGGACAGGCCCACGTCTATGGCTACACCTTC.

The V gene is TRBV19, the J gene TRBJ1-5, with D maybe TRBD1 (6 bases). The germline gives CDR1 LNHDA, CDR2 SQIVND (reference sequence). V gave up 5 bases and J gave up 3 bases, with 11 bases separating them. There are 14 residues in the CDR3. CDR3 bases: TGTGCCAGTAGTCAACAGGGTGTCAATCAGCCCCAGCATTTT. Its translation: CASSQQGVNQPQHF.

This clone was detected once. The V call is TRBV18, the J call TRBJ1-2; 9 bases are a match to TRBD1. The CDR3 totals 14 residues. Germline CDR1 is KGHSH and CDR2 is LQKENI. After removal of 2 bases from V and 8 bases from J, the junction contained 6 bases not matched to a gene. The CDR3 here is CASSPRGQGVGYTF. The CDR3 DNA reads TGTGCCAGCTCACCAAGGGGACAGGGAGTAGGCTACACCTTC.

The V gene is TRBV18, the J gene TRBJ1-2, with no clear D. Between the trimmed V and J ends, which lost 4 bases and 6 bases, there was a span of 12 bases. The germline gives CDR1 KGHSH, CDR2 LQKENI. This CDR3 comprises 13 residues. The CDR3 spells CASSLRGEDGYTF. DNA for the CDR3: TGTGCCAGCTCACTTCGTGGAGAAGATGGCTACACCTTC.

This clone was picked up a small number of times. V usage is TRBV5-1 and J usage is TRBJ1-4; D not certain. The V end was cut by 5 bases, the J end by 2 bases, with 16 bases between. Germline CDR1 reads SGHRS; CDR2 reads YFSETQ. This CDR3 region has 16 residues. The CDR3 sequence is CASRPAGSHTNEKLFF. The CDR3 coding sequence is TGCGCCAGCAGACCCGCCGGTTCGCATACTAATGAAAAACTGTTTTTT.

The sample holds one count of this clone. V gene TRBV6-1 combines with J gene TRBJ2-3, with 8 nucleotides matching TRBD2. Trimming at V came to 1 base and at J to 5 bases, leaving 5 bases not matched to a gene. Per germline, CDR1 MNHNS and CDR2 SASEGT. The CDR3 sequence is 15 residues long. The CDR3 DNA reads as TGTGCCAGCAGTGAAGGGAGCGGGGGCCAAGATACGCAGTATTTT. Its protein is CASSEGSGGQDTQYF.

The CDR3 coding sequence is TGTGCCAGCGGACACAGGGATGAGAACACTGAAGCTTTCTTT. The encoded protein is CASGHRDENTEAFF. J is TRBJ1-1 and V is TRBV5-6, with a weak D call TRBD1 (6 bases). Looked up from germline, CDR1 is SGHDT and CDR2 is YYEEEE. Between the trimmed V and J ends, which lost 7 bases and 1 base, there was a span of 14 bases. There are 14 residues in the CDR3.

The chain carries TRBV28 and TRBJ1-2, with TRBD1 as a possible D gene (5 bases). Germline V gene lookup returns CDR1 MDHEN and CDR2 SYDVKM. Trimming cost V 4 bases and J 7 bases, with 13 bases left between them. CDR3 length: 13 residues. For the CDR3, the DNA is TGTGCCAGCAGTTCCTCAAGGGGCGGTGGCTACACCTTC. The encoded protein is CASSSSRGGGYTF.

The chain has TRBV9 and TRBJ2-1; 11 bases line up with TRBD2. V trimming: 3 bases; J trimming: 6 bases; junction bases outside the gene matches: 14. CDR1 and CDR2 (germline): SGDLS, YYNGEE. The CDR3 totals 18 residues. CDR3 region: CASSGGTLSGGAINEQFF. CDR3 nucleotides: TGTGCCAGCAGCGGAGGGACCCTTAGCGGGGGGGCCATCAATGAGCAGTTCTTC.

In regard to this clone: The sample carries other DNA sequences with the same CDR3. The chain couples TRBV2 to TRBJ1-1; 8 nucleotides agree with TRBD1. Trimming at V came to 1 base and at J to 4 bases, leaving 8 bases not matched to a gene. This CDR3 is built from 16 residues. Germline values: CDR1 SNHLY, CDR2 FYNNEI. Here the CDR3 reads CASSEGIPGGGTEAFF. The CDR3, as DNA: TGTGCCAGCAGTGAAGGGATCCCAGGGGGCGGCACTGAAGCTTTCTTT.

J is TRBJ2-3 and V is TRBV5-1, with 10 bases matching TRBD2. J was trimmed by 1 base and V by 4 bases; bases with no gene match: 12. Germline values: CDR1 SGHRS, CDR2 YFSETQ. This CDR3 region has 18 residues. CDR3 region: CASSPGTSATWGTDTQYF. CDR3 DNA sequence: TGCGCCAGCAGCCCCGGGACTAGCGCGACTTGGGGCACAGATACGCAGTATTTT.

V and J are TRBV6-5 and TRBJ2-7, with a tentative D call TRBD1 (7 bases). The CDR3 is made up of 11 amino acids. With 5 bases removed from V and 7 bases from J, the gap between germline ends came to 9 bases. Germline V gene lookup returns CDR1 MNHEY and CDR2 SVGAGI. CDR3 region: CASSPGGEQYF. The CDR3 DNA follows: TGTGCCAGCAGTCCAGGGGGGGAGCAGTACTTC.

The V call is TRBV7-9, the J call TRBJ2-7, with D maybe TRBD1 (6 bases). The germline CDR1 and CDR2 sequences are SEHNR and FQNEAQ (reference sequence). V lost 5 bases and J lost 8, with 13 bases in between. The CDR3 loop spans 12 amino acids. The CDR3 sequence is CASSPDSGKQYF. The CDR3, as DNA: TGTGCCAGCAGCCCGGACAGCGGAAAGCAGTACTTC. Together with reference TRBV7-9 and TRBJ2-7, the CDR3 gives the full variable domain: DTGVSQNPRHKITKRGQNVTFRCDPISEHNRLYWYRQTLGQGPEFLTYFQNEAQLEKSRLLSDRFSAERPKGSFSTLEIQRTEQGDSAMYLCASSPDSGKQYFGPGTRLTVT.

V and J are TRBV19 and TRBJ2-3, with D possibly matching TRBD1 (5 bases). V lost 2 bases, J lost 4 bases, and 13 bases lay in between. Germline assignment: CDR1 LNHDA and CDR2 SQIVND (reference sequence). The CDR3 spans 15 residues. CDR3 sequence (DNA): TGTGCCAGTAGTATAACAGGATCCCGGCCAGATACGCAGTATTTT. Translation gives CASSITGSRPDTQYF.

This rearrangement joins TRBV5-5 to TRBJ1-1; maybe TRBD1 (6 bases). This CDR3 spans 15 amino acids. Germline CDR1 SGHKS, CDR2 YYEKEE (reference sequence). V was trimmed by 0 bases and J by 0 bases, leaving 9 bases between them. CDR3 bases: TGTGCCAGCAGCTTGGAGCAGGGGATGAACACTGAAGCTTTCTTT. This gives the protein CASSLEQGMNTEAFF.

CDR3 nucleotide sequence: TGTGCCAGCAGTGTTGTTGTTCCTCCGAACACCGGGGAGCTGTTTTTT. Translation: CASSVVVPPNTGELFF. This sequence joins TRBV2 and TRBJ2-2; D remains unclear. The CDR3 length is 16 residues. Germline assignment: CDR1 SNHLY and CDR2 FYNNEI. Trimming removed 4 bases at V and 0 bases at J, with 12 bases between.

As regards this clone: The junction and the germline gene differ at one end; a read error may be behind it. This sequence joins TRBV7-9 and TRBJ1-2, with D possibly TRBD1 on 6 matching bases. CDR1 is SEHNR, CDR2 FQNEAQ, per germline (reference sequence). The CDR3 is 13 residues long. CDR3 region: CASRLGTRDGYTF. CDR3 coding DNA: TGTGCCAGCAGGTTAGGGACACGGGATGGCTACACCTTC.

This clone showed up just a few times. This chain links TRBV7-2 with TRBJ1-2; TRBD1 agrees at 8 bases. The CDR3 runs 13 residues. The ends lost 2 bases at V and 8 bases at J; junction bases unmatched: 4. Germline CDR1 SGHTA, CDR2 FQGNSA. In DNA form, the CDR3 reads TGTGCCAGCAGCTTACAGGGGGCACGGGGCTACACCTTC. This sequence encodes CASSLQGARGYTF.

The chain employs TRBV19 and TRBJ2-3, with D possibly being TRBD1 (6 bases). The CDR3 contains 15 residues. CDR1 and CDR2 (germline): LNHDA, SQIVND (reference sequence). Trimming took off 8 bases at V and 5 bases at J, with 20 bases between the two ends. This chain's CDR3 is CASGVGAAGGDTQYF. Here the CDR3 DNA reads TGTGCCAGTGGGGTGGGGGCCGCTGGGGGAGATACGCAGTATTTT.

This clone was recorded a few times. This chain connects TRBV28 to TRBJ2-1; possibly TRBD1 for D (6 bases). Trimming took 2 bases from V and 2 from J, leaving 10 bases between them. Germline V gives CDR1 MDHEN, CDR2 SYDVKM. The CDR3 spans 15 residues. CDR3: CASSLDQGPYNEQFF. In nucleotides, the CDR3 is TGTGCCAGCAGTTTAGACCAGGGGCCCTACAATGAGCAGTTCTTC.